The 31 T cell receptor beta chains below all came from one sample that was sequenced in a study of T cells in narcolepsy. Some clones are missing from TCRdb's copy, which holds only in-frame ones; the method was immunoSEQ multiplex PCR. Of fewer than 35,000 clones listed, roughly 83% are singletons. Sequencing was done on a sample of CD45RA- memory CD4+ T cells from PBMCs. All receptors derive from a human donor with narcolepsy.

The J gene is TRBJ2-7, the V gene TRBV30, with D possibly being TRBD1 (6 bases). Per germline, CDR1 GTSNPN and CDR2 SVGIG (reference sequence). Trimming stripped 4 bases from V and 3 bases from J, with 10 bases between. The CDR3 spans 12 residues. The CDR3 DNA sequence: TGTGCCTGGAATGAGGGGGTCTACGAGCAGTACTTC. Translation gives CAWNEGVYEQYF.

The J gene is TRBJ2-7, the V gene TRBV20-1; no firm D call. V was clipped by 1 base and J by 9 bases, with 10 bases between them. This CDR3 comprises 11 residues. Germline V CDR1 and CDR2: DFQATT, SNEGSKA (reference sequence). In DNA form, the CDR3 reads TGCAGTGCTAGAGTAGGAAGTATGCAGTACTTC. Its protein product is CSARVGSMQYF.

This clone was observed once. V and J are TRBV6-1 and TRBJ1-2, with no clear D. Trimming shortened V by 2 bases and J by 5 bases, and 9 bases separated the two germline ends. CDR1 is MNHNS and CDR2 is SASEGT in the germline V gene. This CDR3 contains 13 residues. The CDR3 DNA follows: TGTGCCAGCAGTGAAACGGCGATATATGGCTACACCTTC. It encodes CASSETAIYGYTF.

The chain couples TRBV6-6 to TRBJ2-5, with D unresolved. With 6 bases removed from V and 2 bases from J, the gap between germline ends came to 1 base. The CDR3 spans 10 residues. Germline CDR1 MNHNY, CDR2 SVGAGI (reference sequence). CDR3 DNA: TGTGCCAGCAGACAAGAGACCCAGTACTTC. Translated: CASRQETQYF.

The genes are TRBV6-1 and TRBJ1-6; D is uncertain. Germline lookup yields CDR1 MNHNS and CDR2 SASEGT. Deletions cut 6 bases from V and 11 bases from J, with 14 bases between. This CDR3 region has 13 residues. CDR3 nucleotides: TGTGCCAGCAGGCTGACATCTAACGCACCCCTCCACTTT. Translating it yields CASRLTSNAPLHF.

The J gene is TRBJ1-1, the V gene TRBV19; D remains unclear. This CDR3 comprises 15 residues. The V gene's germline CDR1 is LNHDA and CDR2 SQIVND (reference sequence). Trimming cost V 1 base and J 0 bases, with 9 bases left between them. The CDR3 DNA is TGTGCCAGTAGTATAGTGCGGGAAATGAACACTGAAGCTTTCTTT. It is translated as CASSIVREMNTEAFF.

The chain links TRBV27 to TRBJ2-3; 8 bases agree with TRBD2. This CDR3 is built from 14 residues. Losses at the gene ends were 4 bases for V and 8 bases for J; bases not matched to a gene: 8. Germline V gives CDR1 MNHEY, CDR2 SMNVEV (reference sequence). CDR3: CASSYSPTSGTQYF. The CDR3 region has the DNA TGTGCCAGCAGTTATTCCCCAACTAGCGGTACGCAGTATTTT.

The V and J genes are TRBV30 and TRBJ2-5; D remains ambiguous. V lost 2 bases to trimming and J lost 2 bases, with 9 bases between them. CDR1 and CDR2 from the germline V gene are GTSNPN and SVGIG (reference sequence). The CDR3 spans 13 residues. In DNA, the CDR3 is TGTGCCTGGAGTAGGGTAGTGCAAGAGACCCAGTACTTC. This translates into CAWSRVVQETQYF.

The chain carries TRBV18 and TRBJ2-4; D possibly matches TRBD1 or TRBD2 (5 bases each). Germline loops: CDR1 KGHSH, CDR2 LQKENI. The V end lost 1 base, the J end lost 11 bases, and 15 bases lay between the germline ends. This CDR3 comprises 14 residues. CDR3 amino acids: CASSPQTGTQVQYF. The DNA for the CDR3 is TGTGCCAGCTCACCACAGACGGGGACCCAGGTTCAGTACTTC. Based on the CDR3 plus reference TRBV18 and TRBJ2-4, the full variable domain is NAGVMQNPRHLVRRRGQEARLRCSPMKGHSHVYWYRQLPEEGLKFMVYLQKENIIDESGMPKERFSAEFPKEGPSILRIQQVVRGDSAAYFCASSPQTGTQVQYFGAGTRLSVL.

J is TRBJ2-1 and V is TRBV19; 7 bases match TRBD1. V lost 6 bases and J lost 4; bases outside the gene matches: 12. The germline gives CDR1 LNHDA, CDR2 SQIVND (reference sequence). This CDR3 region has 16 residues. CDR3 DNA sequence: TGTGCCAGTAGACCGTTGGGTAGGGGGCAATACAATGAGCAGTTCTTC. This encodes CASRPLGRGQYNEQFF.

As for this clone: At one end the junction does not follow the germline gene, possibly because of a read error. The V gene is TRBV5-1, the J gene TRBJ1-4; unclear D gene. The CDR3 runs 16 residues. Germline CDR1 reads SGHRS; CDR2 reads YFSETQ. The CDR3 loop reads CAGSQPPGPTEEKLFF. For the CDR3, the DNA is TGCGCCGGCAGCCAGCCACCGGGCCCAACAGAGGAAAAACTGTTTTTT.

The V and J genes are TRBV7-2 and TRBJ2-7; 7 nucleotides align to TRBD2. This CDR3 comprises 14 residues. Germline CDR1 reads SGHTA; CDR2 reads FQGNSA. V trimming: 3 bases; J trimming: 3 bases; junction bases outside the gene matches: 5. This chain's CDR3 is CASSFGRRHYEQYF. In nucleotides, the CDR3 is TGTGCCAGCAGCTTCGGGAGGAGGCACTACGAGCAGTACTTC.

The rearrangement uses TRBV9 and TRBJ2-1, with D maybe TRBD2 (5 bases). Trimming cost V 3 bases and J 7 bases, with 17 bases left between them. The germline V gene encodes CDR1 SGDLS and CDR2 YYNGEE. The CDR3 covers 15 residues. The CDR3 coding sequence is TGTGCCAGCAGCGCCAATTGGGGAGCGTGGAATGAGCAGTTCTTC. Its protein is CASSANWGAWNEQFF.

The chain recombines TRBV19 with TRBJ2-1; unclear D gene. Germline CDR1 LNHDA, CDR2 SQIVND (reference sequence). The CDR3 extends over 15 amino acids. The V end was cut by 6 bases, the J end by 0 bases, with 12 bases between. DNA for the CDR3: TGTGCCAGTAGGGAGAGGCGCAGCTCCTACAATGAGCAGTTCTTC. This translates into CASRERRSSYNEQFF.

The gene calls are TRBV19 and TRBJ1-1, with a tentative D call TRBD1 (5 bases). Trimming shortened V by 4 bases and J by 7 bases, and 13 bases separated the two germline ends. This CDR3 has 13 residues. Germline V lookup: CDR1 LNHDA, CDR2 SQIVND (reference sequence). In nucleotides, the CDR3 is TGTGCCAGTAGTACCGACGGGAGGGGTGAAGCTTTCTTT. This translates into CASSTDGRGEAFF.

Here the CDR3 reads CASHHGSVDQPQHF. CDR3 DNA sequence: TGTGCCAGCCATCATGGTAGCGTCGATCAGCCCCAGCATTTT. The chain couples TRBV6-6 to TRBJ1-5; no reliable D call. The CDR3 has 14 amino acids. Trimming stripped 8 bases from V and 5 bases from J, with 16 bases between. Germline V gene data show CDR1 as MNHNY and CDR2 as SVGAGI (reference sequence).

The J gene is TRBJ2-7, the V gene TRBV6-1; tentatively, D is TRBD2 (5 bases). The germline gives CDR1 MNHNS, CDR2 SASEGT. The V gene lost 8 bases and the J gene lost 6 bases, with 11 bases spanning the gap. This CDR3 is built from 11 residues. The CDR3: CASGLAGEQYF. The DNA of the CDR3 is TGTGCCAGCGGGCTAGCTGGCGAGCAGTACTTC.

This clone has just a few counts. The J gene is TRBJ2-7, the V gene TRBV4-2; 11 bases fit TRBD1. V dropped 0 bases and J dropped 4; count of bases not matched to a gene: 11. The CDR3 length is 18 residues. Germline CDR1 and CDR2: LGHNA and YNFKEQ. DNA of the CDR3: TGTGCCAGCAGCCAAGAAAGGACGATAGGACAGGGGGCTTACGAGCAGTACTTC. Its protein product is CASSQERTIGQGAYEQYF.

The table lists this clone with a few counts. The chain combines TRBV7-3 with TRBJ2-5, with TRBD2 matching over 10 bases. In germline, CDR1 is SGHTA, CDR2 FQGTGA. The CDR3 contains 18 residues. V lost 5 bases to trimming and J lost 4 bases; unmatched junction nucleotides: 16. The CDR3 coding sequence is TGTGCCAGCAGCCCAATTAGGGGGATAGCGGGAGGACGAGAGACCCAGTACTTC. This sequence encodes CASSPIRGIAGGRETQYF.

The J gene is TRBJ1-2, the V gene TRBV2; tentative D call: TRBD1 (6 bases). Trimming left V 1 base short and J 4 bases short, with 13 bases between. Germline V gene data show CDR1 as SNHLY and CDR2 as FYNNEI. The CDR3 contains 15 residues. CDR3 loop: CASSEELGGVYGYTF. CDR3 sequence (DNA): TGTGCCAGCAGTGAAGAGCTGGGGGGCGTCTATGGCTACACCTTC.

A few counts support this clone. This sequence joins TRBV2 and TRBJ1-1, with 9 bases identical to TRBD1. The CDR3 length is 12 residues. J lost 11 bases, V lost 3 bases, and 4 bases had no gene match. Looked up from germline, CDR1 is SNHLY and CDR2 is FYNNEI. The CDR3 loop reads CASSEGQGWAFF. The CDR3 DNA follows: TGTGCCAGCAGTGAGGGACAGGGCTGGGCTTTCTTT.

The chain joins TRBV7-2 to TRBJ2-2; possible D gene TRBD1, 7 bases. CDR3 length: 15 residues. The V gene's germline CDR1 is SGHTA and CDR2 FQGNSA. The V and J ends lost 3 bases and 1 base respectively, with 9 bases between them. The CDR3 protein is CASSFRGENTGELFF. In DNA, the CDR3 is TGTGCCAGCAGCTTCAGGGGGGAGAACACCGGGGAGCTGTTTTTT.

The V and J genes are TRBV4-3 and TRBJ1-5, with 8 bases that match TRBD1. The trim removed 0 bases at V and 7 bases at J, leaving 5 bases unmatched. Germline CDR1 is LGHNA and CDR2 is YSLEER. CDR3 size: 15 residues. The CDR3 here is CASSQDWTGSQPQHF. Here the CDR3 DNA reads TGCGCCAGCAGCCAAGACTGGACAGGGTCCCAGCCCCAGCATTTT.

This rearrangement joins TRBV5-1 to TRBJ2-3, with a tentative D call TRBD1 (5 bases). The length of the CDR3 is 15 residues. Per the germline V gene, CDR1 is SGHRS and CDR2 is YFSETQ. Trimming cost V 2 bases and J 2 bases, with 12 bases left between them. The DNA for the CDR3 is TGCGCCAGCAGCTTAAGGGGCATTCCCACAGATACGCAGTATTTT. This translates into CASSLRGIPTDTQYF.

The rearrangement links TRBV7-2 to TRBJ2-2, with a possible D match to TRBD2 (5 bases). The CDR3 is 13 residues long. The V end was cut by 5 bases, the J end by 8 bases, with 12 bases between. Germline CDR1 SGHTA, CDR2 FQGNSA. The CDR3 region is CASSRDYWGELFF. CDR3 DNA: TGTGCCAGCAGCCGGGATTATTGGGGGGAGCTGTTTTTT.

The V gene is TRBV6-1, the J gene TRBJ1-2; 10 bases line up with TRBD1. The CDR3 loop spans 13 amino acids. From germline, CDR1 is MNHNS and CDR2 SASEGT. The V gene end was trimmed by 6 bases and the J gene end by 7 bases; junction bases not matched to a gene: 5. This CDR3 reads CASSRGTGVGYTF. Written as DNA, the CDR3 is TGTGCCAGCAGCCGAGGGACAGGGGTTGGCTACACCTTC.

V is TRBV11-2 and J is TRBJ2-5, with D perhaps matching TRBD1 (6 bases). Judging by the DNA end, TRBJ2-7 fits better; the J call may be wrong. The CDR3 covers 13 residues. Germline-derived CDR1 and CDR2 are SGHAT and FQNNGV. DNA for the CDR3: TGTGCCAGCAGCTTAGTAGGACAGAACGAGCAGTACTTC. Amino acids: CASSLVGQNEQYF.

This clone has more than one count but fewer than ten. V and J are TRBV28 and TRBJ2-7, with D possibly being TRBD2 (5 bases). Trimming left V 8 bases short and J 7 bases short, with 9 bases between. Germline V gene data show CDR1 as MDHEN and CDR2 as SYDVKM. This CDR3 is built from 10 residues. The CDR3 here is CASGGLEQYF. The DNA of the CDR3 is TGTGCCAGCGGAGGTTTGGAGCAGTACTTC.

V and J are TRBV6-5 and TRBJ2-1, with 7 positions matching TRBD2. CDR3 size: 15 residues. Germline V gene data show CDR1 as MNHEY and CDR2 as SVGAGI. Trimming cost V 6 bases and J 5 bases; bases outside gene matches: 10. The CDR3: CASRMTSLSNNEQFF. CDR3 coding DNA: TGTGCCAGCAGGATGACTAGCCTCAGTAACAATGAGCAGTTCTTC.

The genes are TRBV5-1 and TRBJ2-3, with TRBD2 matching over 11 bases. The germline V gene encodes CDR1 SGHRS and CDR2 YFSETQ. The CDR3 length is 17 residues. The V and J ends lost 0 bases and 3 bases, in that order; junction bases with no gene match: 6. CDR3 region: CASSLEASGRPTDTQYF. The DNA for the CDR3 is TGCGCCAGCAGCTTGGAGGCTAGCGGGAGGCCTACAGATACGCAGTATTTT.

The chain couples TRBV11-2 to TRBJ1-1, with 7 bases matching TRBD1. Losses at the gene ends were 3 bases for V and 4 bases for J; bases not matched to a gene: 8. The CDR3 runs to 15 residues. Germline V lookup: CDR1 SGHAT, CDR2 FQNNGV. The CDR3 bases are TGTGCCAGCAGCTTTTTAGGCACAGGGGCCACTGAAGCTTTCTTT. Its protein is CASSFLGTGATEAFF.